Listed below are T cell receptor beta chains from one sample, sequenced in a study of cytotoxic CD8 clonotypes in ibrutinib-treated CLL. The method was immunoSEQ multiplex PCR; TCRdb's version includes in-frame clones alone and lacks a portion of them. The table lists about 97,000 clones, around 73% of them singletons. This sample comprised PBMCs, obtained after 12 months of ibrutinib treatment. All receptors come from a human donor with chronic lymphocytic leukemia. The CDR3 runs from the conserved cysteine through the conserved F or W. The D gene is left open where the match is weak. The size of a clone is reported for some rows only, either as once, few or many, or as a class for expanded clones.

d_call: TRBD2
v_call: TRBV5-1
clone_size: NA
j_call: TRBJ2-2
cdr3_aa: CASSTAGLVNTGELFF
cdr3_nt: TGCGCCAGCAGCACCGCGGGACTAGTTAACACCGGGGAGCTGTTTTTT

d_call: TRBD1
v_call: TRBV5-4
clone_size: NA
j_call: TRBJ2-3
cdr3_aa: CASSGTGLRTDTQYF
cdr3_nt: TGTGCCAGCAGCGGGACAGGCCTACGCACAGATACGCAGTATTTT

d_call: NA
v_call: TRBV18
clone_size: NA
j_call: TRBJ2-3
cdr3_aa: CASSPPAGPVEKDTQYF
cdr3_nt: TGTGCCAGCTCACCACCGGCGGGTCCGGTCGAAAAAGATACGCAGTATTTT

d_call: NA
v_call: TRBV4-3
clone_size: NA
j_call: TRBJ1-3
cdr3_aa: CASSQDRHGISIVTHGGNTIYF
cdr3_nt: TGCGCCAGCAGCCAAGATCGCCATGGTATTTCCATCGTAACTCACGGGGGAAACACCATATATTTT

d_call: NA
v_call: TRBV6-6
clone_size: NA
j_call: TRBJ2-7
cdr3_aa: CASSQAGGHEQYF
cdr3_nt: TGTGCCAGCAGTCAGGCTGGGGGCCACGAGCAGTACTTC

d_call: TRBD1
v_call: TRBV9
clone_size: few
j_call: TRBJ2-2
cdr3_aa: CASSLRQGSTGELFF
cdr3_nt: TGTGCCAGCAGCCTCCGACAGGGAAGCACCGGGGAGCTGTTTTTT

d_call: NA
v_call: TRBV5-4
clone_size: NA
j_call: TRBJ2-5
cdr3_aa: CASSPAWRQETQYF
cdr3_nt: TGTGCCAGCAGCCCGGCATGGCGACAAGAGACCCAGTACTTC

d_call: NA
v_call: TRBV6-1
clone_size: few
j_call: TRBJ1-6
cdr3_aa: CASSEAKMSDSPLHF
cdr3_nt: TGTGCCAGCAGTGAAGCAAAAATGAGCGATTCACCCCTCCACTTT

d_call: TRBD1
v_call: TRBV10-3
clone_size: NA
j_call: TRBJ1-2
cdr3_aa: CAITTGEDYGYTF
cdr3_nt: TGTGCCATCACGACAGGGGAGGACTATGGCTACACCTTC

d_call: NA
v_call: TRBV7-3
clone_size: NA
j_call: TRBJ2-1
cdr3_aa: CASSLKGGSYNEQFF
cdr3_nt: TGTGCCAGCAGCTTAAAGGGGGGCTCCTACAATGAGCAGTTCTTC

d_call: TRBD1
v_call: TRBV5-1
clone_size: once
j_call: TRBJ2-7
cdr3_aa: CASSSETGVYEQYF
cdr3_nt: TGCGCCAGCAGCTCCGAGACAGGGGTATACGAGCAGTACTTC

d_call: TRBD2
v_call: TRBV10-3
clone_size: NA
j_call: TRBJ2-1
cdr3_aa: CAIRVAGGPVGEQFF
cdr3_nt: TGTGCCATCAGAGTAGCGGGGGGGCCTGTTGGTGAGCAGTTCTTC

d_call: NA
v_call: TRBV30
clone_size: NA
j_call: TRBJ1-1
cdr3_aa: CAWIRWAPGAFF
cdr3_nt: TGTGCCTGGATTAGGTGGGCCCCCGGAGCTTTCTTT

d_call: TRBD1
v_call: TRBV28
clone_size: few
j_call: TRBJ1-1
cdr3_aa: CASSRYRDRGTEAFF
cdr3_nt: TGTGCCAGCAGCCGATACCGGGACAGGGGAACTGAAGCTTTCTTT

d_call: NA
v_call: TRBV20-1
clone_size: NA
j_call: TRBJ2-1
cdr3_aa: CSARVLREEFF
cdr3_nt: TGCAGTGCTAGAGTTTTAAGGGAGGAGTTCTTC

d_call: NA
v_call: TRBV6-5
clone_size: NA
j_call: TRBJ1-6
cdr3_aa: CASGVMNNSPLHF
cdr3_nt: TGTGCCAGTGGGGTGATGAATAATTCACCCCTCCACTTT

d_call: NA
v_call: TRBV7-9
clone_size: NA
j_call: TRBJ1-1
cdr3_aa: CASSSLRGGTEAFF
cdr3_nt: TGTGCCAGCAGCTCACTACGTGGGGGCACTGAAGCTTTCTTT

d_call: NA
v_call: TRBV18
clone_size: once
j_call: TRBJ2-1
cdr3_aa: CASSPLPSSYNEQFF
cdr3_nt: TGTGCCAGCTCACCACTTCCAAGCTCCTACAATGAGCAGTTCTTC

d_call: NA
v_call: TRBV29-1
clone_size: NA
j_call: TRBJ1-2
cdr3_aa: CSGATGTNYGYTF
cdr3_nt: TGCAGCGGAGCTACAGGGACTAACTATGGCTACACCTTC

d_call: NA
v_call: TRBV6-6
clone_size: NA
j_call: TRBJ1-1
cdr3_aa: CASSYGTGMNTEAFF
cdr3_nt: TGTGCCAGCAGTTACGGAACAGGGATGAACACTGAAGCTTTCTTT

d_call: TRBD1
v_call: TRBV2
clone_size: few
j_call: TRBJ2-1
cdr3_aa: CASSASQGAFNEQFF
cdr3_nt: TGTGCCAGCAGTGCAAGTCAGGGGGCCTTCAATGAGCAGTTCTTC

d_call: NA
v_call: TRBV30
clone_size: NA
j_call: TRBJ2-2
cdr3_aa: CAWSPTRELFF
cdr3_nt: TGTGCCTGGAGTCCCACCCGGGAGCTGTTTTTT

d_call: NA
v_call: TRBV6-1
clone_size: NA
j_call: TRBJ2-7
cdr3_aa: CASNTGKIDEQYF
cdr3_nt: TGTGCCAGCAACACCGGGAAGATAGACGAGCAGTACTTC

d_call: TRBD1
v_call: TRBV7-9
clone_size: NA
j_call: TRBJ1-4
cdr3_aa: CASSSDRDLLSEKLFF
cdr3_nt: TGTGCCAGCAGCTCAGACAGGGATCTCCTGAGTGAAAAACTGTTTTTT

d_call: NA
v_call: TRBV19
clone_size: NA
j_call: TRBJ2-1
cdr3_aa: CASSVGLNEQFF
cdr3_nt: TGTGCCAGTAGTGTCGGACTCAATGAGCAGTTCTTC

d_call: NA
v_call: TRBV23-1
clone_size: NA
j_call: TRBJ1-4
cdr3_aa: CASSQSSFATNEKLFF
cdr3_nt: TGCGCCAGCAGTCAATCCTCATTCGCAACTAATGAAAAACTGTTTTTT

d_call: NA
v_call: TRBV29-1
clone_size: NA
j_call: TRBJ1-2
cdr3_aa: CSGQGLSGYTF
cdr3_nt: TGCAGCGGCCAGGGTTTGAGCGGCTACACCTTC

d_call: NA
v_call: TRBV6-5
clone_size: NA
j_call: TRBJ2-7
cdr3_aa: CASSYSSGSSYEQYF
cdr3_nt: TGTGCCAGCAGTTACTCGTCTGGGAGCTCCTACGAGCAGTACTTC

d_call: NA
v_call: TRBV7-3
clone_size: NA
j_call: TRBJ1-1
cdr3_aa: CASSLDRNTEAFF
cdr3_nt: TGTGCCAGCAGTTTGGACAGGAACACTGAAGCTTTCTTT

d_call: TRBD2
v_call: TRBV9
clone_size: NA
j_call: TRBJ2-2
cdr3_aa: CASNTLGVAGGGWDTGELFF
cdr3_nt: TGTGCCAGCAACACCCTGGGGGTGGCGGGGGGTGGCTGGGACACCGGGGAGCTGTTTTTT

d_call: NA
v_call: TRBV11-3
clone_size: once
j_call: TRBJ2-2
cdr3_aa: CASSLEGGNSITGELFF
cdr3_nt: TGTGCCAGCAGCTTAGAGGGTGGTAATTCTATCACCGGGGAGCTGTTTTTT